This passage covers 30 T cell receptor beta chains from one sample sequenced in a study of cytomegalovirus exposure and HLA in healthy donors. Measured with immunoSEQ multiplex PCR; TCRdb has only the in-frame clones, and not every one. The sample has 70,000 to 75,000 clones, approximately 94% seen once. Sequencing used PBMCs. Receptors originate from a woman aged 18-29 years in good health and CMV-seropositive.

This clone was observed a single time. The chain couples TRBV2 to TRBJ1-5; TRBD1 is a possible D gene (5 bases). CDR1 and CDR2 from the germline V gene are SNHLY and FYNNEI. The CDR3 totals 15 residues. V lost 4 bases to trimming and J lost 7 bases, with 17 bases between them. The DNA for the CDR3 is TGTGCCAGCAGTGTTGGCAGGGACGGGGGGCAGCCCCAGCATTTT. Translated, it gives CASSVGRDGGQPQHF.

The chain is built from TRBV5-4 and TRBJ1-1; D not certain. The V and J ends lost 4 bases and 11 bases respectively, with 18 bases between them. Per germline, CDR1 SGHNT and CDR2 YYREEE (reference sequence). The CDR3 has 13 residues. The CDR3 spells CASSTNPGFKAFF. The DNA for the CDR3 is TGTGCCAGCAGCACGAACCCGGGGTTTAAGGCTTTCTTT.

V gene TRBV28 combines with J gene TRBJ2-1, with 7 bases lining up with TRBD1. J gave up 8 bases and V 8 bases, and 9 bases lay outside the gene matches. This CDR3 contains 13 residues. Germline V gene data show CDR1 as MDHEN and CDR2 as SYDVKM. CDR3 bases: TGTGCCAGCCGTCCCGACAGGGACCATGAGCAGTTCTTC. It codes for CASRPDRDHEQFF.

V and J are TRBV27 and TRBJ2-1; TRBD2 aligns across 14 bases. Per germline, CDR1 MNHEY and CDR2 SMNVEV (reference sequence). The CDR3 contains 14 residues. Germline trimming cut 5 bases from V and 15 bases from J; bases unmatched to any gene: 9. The CDR3 here is CASSAGGLAGVWFF. The CDR3 bases are TGTGCCAGCAGTGCAGGGGGACTAGCGGGGGTTTGGTTCTTC.

The chain couples TRBV7-2 to TRBJ1-5; 9 bases are shared with TRBD1. The CDR3 spans 16 residues. Germline V gene data show CDR1 as SGHTA and CDR2 as FQGNSA. The ends lost 1 base at V and 4 bases at J; junction bases unmatched: 5. The CDR3, as DNA: TGTGCCAGCAGCTTAGATCGTGGGACAGGGAATCAGCCCCAGCATTTT. Translated: CASSLDRGTGNQPQHF.

This chain uses TRBV7-6 with TRBJ2-1; 12 nucleotides align to TRBD1. The CDR3 spans 16 residues. The V gene's germline CDR1 is SGHVS and CDR2 FNYEAQ. Unmatched junction bases numbered 14, after V lost 5 bases and J lost 12 bases. The CDR3 nucleotides read TGTGCCAGCAGCCAGGCGGGGACAGGGGGCGTGATTGGGCAGTTCTTC. This gives the protein CASSQAGTGGVIGQFF.

The chain joins TRBV7-2 to TRBJ2-2; D possibly corresponds to TRBD2 (7 bases). The germline V gene has CDR1 SGHTA and CDR2 FQGNSA. The CDR3 sequence is 17 residues long. Trimming took off 4 bases at V and 1 base at J, with 16 bases between the two ends. The CDR3 nucleotides are TGTGCCAGCAGCTCCAGGCGGGGGCGCTGGAACACCGGGGAGCTGTTTTTT. Its protein product is CASSSRRGRWNTGELFF.

The chain is built from TRBV27 and TRBJ2-1, with D possibly matching TRBD1 (6 bases). This CDR3 spans 14 amino acids. V was clipped by 3 bases and J by 5 bases, with 11 bases between them. The V gene's germline CDR1 is MNHEY and CDR2 SMNVEV (reference sequence). CDR3 protein: CASSFPDSHNEQFF. Here the CDR3 DNA reads TGTGCCAGCAGTTTCCCGGACAGCCACAATGAGCAGTTCTTC.

DNA of the CDR3: TGTGCCAGCAGTGTGGGCAGGGTGAATAATTCACCCCTCCACTTT. Translation: CASSVGRVNNSPLHF. The chain joins TRBV2 to TRBJ1-6, with D possibly being TRBD1 (5 bases). V lost 4 bases and J 5 bases, leaving 12 bases between the germline ends. The CDR3 contains 15 residues. CDR1 SNHLY and CDR2 FYNNEI come from the germline V gene.

The CDR3 nucleotides read TGTGCCAGTAGTATTCAACCCCCAGGGTCGCATGGCTACACCTTC. Residues: CASSIQPPGSHGYTF. V and J are TRBV19 and TRBJ1-2; D is possibly TRBD1 (5 bases). With 3 bases removed from V and 6 bases from J, the gap between germline ends came to 17 bases. Germline V gives CDR1 LNHDA, CDR2 SQIVND (reference sequence). This CDR3 comprises 15 residues.

The rearrangement joins TRBV23-1 to TRBJ2-7; 8 positions agree with TRBD2. TRBV23-1 counts as an open reading frame of uncertain function. J lost 0 bases, V lost 0 bases, and 13 bases had no gene match. This CDR3 spans 19 amino acids. CDR3 region: CASSQSWSGSSLGSYEQYF. CDR3 nucleotides: TGCGCCAGCAGTCAATCGTGGAGCGGGAGTAGTTTAGGCTCCTACGAGCAGTACTTC.

This chain uses TRBV7-2 with TRBJ2-2; D not resolved. V lost 5 bases and J lost 4, with 20 bases in between. The CDR3 is 17 amino acids. CDR1 SGHTA and CDR2 FQGNSA come from the germline V gene. The CDR3 sequence is CASSPTQVLVGTGELFF. The CDR3 bases are TGTGCCAGCAGCCCGACCCAGGTTTTGGTCGGCACCGGGGAGCTGTTTTTT.

This clone has a handful of counts. The gene calls are TRBV28 and TRBJ2-4, with D possibly being TRBD1 (5 bases). V was trimmed by 1 base and J by 0 bases, leaving 7 bases between them. This CDR3 is 15 amino acids long. The germline V gene has CDR1 MDHEN and CDR2 SYDVKM. DNA of the CDR3: TGTGCCAGCAGTTTATCAGGGCTAGCCAAAAACATTCAGTACTTC. Translation gives CASSLSGLAKNIQYF.

This clone appeared a few times. The genes are TRBV7-3 and TRBJ1-1; D not certain. The CDR3 has 15 residues. The germline V gene encodes CDR1 SGHTA and CDR2 FQGTGA. V lost 2 bases to trimming and J lost 2 bases, with 12 bases between them. In DNA form, the CDR3 reads TGTGCCAGCAGCTTAGGGCCGCTCGGAAACACTGAAGCTTTCTTT. It translates to CASSLGPLGNTEAFF. Supplemented by reference TRBV7-3 and TRBJ1-1, the full variable domain reads GAGVSQTPSNKVTEKGKYVELRCDPISGHTALYWYRQSLGQGPEFLIYFQGTGAADDSGLPNDRFFAVRPEGSVSTLKIQRTERGDSAVYLCASSLGPLGNTEAFFGQGTRLTVV.

The gene calls are TRBV9 and TRBJ2-1; TRBD2 might be the D (6 bases). The germline V gene has CDR1 SGDLS and CDR2 YYNGEE. The CDR3 length is 14 residues. Trimming shortened V by 2 bases and J by 9 bases, and 15 bases separated the two germline ends. CDR3 in DNA: TGTGCCAGCAGCGTGCGGAGTAGCGGTGGTGAGCAGTTCTTC. It specifies CASSVRSSGGEQFF.

V usage is TRBV29-1 and J usage is TRBJ1-2, with D perhaps TRBD1 (5 bases). The CDR3 loop spans 14 amino acids. V dropped 4 bases and J dropped 3 bases, with 15 bases sitting between them. Germline values: CDR1 SQVTM, CDR2 ANQGSEA. CDR3 loop: CSVGTPGEDYGYTF. CDR3 in DNA: TGCAGCGTTGGAACTCCGGGGGAGGACTATGGCTACACCTTC.

Here the CDR3 DNA reads TGTGCCAGCAGCTCATTCGGGACAGGGGTGGACGAGCAGTACTTC. Amino acid sequence: CASSSFGTGVDEQYF. The V and J genes are TRBV7-9 and TRBJ2-7; 10 bases agree with TRBD1. This CDR3 is 15 amino acids long. V trimming: 4 bases; J trimming: 5 bases; junction bases outside the gene matches: 8. The germline V gene has CDR1 SEHNR and CDR2 FQNEAQ (reference sequence). The whole variable domain, remainder taken from reference TRBV7-9 and TRBJ2-7, is DTGVSQNPRHKITKRGQNVTFRCDPISEHNRLYWYRQTLGQGPEFLTYFQNEAQLEKSRLLSDRFSAERPKGSFSTLEIQRTEQGDSAMYLCASSSFGTGVDEQYFGPGTRLTVT.

The chain links TRBV6-1 to TRBJ1-1, with no clear D. The CDR3 has 15 residues. Germline loops: CDR1 MNHNS, CDR2 SASEGT. The V end lost 0 bases, the J end lost 0 bases, and 8 bases lay between the germline ends. This chain's CDR3 is CASSEALNMNTEAFF. CDR3 nucleotide sequence: TGTGCCAGCAGTGAAGCTCTCAACATGAACACTGAAGCTTTCTTT.

The rearrangement links TRBV11-3 to TRBJ2-1; 12 bases are shared with TRBD2. The V segment lost 5 bases and the J segment 8 bases; nucleotides outside the gene matches: 7. The CDR3 consists of 15 residues. Germline V gene lookup returns CDR1 SGHNT and CDR2 YENEEA. The CDR3 is CASSTGTSGFDEQFF. The DNA for the CDR3 is TGTGCCAGCAGCACCGGGACTAGCGGGTTCGATGAGCAGTTCTTC.

The V call is TRBV9, the J call TRBJ1-1, with unresolved D. The germline V gene has CDR1 SGDLS and CDR2 YYNGEE. Trimming removed 3 bases at V and 0 bases at J, with 3 bases between. The CDR3 contains 12 residues. As DNA, the CDR3 is TGTGCCAGCAGCGCGTTGAACACTGAAGCTTTCTTT. This codes for CASSALNTEAFF.

This chain joins TRBV18 and TRBJ1-2; possible D gene TRBD1, 5 bases. V lost 3 bases and J lost 4, with 15 bases in between. Germline V lookup: CDR1 KGHSH, CDR2 LQKENI. CDR3 length equals 15 residues. In nucleotides, the CDR3 is TGTGCCAGCTCACCGGCATCCGACAGTTCCTATGGCTACACCTTC. Translating gives CASSPASDSSYGYTF.

The rearrangement uses TRBV6-1 and TRBJ1-4; 7 positions match TRBD1. The ends lost 3 bases at V and 4 bases at J; junction bases unmatched: 14. The CDR3 spans 18 residues. The germline gives CDR1 MNHNS, CDR2 SASEGT. The chain's CDR3 is CASSEKVTGLVGNEKLFF. CDR3 in DNA: TGTGCCAGCAGTGAGAAGGTGACAGGGCTGGTTGGTAATGAAAAACTGTTTTTT.

The V call is TRBV4-3, the J call TRBJ2-1, with 10 bases that match TRBD2. Per germline, CDR1 LGHNA and CDR2 YSLEER. With V trimmed by 1 base and J by 4 bases, 7 bases remained unmatched. The CDR3 runs 17 residues. The CDR3 region is CASSQGWGLASYNEQFF. CDR3 in DNA: TGCGCCAGCAGCCAAGGTTGGGGACTAGCGAGTTACAATGAGCAGTTCTTC.

The CDR3 DNA sequence: TGTGCCAGCTCACCACTCGACACCCCAAACACTGAAGCTTTCTTT. It is translated as CASSPLDTPNTEAFF. The chain carries TRBV18 and TRBJ1-1; D uncertain. The germline gives CDR1 KGHSH, CDR2 LQKENI. Trimming left V 1 base short and J 2 bases short, with 11 bases between. This CDR3 spans 15 amino acids.

The chain combines TRBV28 with TRBJ2-3; TRBD1 is a possible D gene (6 bases). This CDR3 spans 15 amino acids. With 4 bases removed from V and 5 bases from J, the gap between germline ends came to 16 bases. In germline, CDR1 is MDHEN, CDR2 SYDVKM. The CDR3 sequence is CASSSLGQGRDTQYF. The CDR3 bases are TGTGCCAGCAGTTCTTTGGGGCAGGGGAGAGATACGCAGTATTTT.

V usage is TRBV5-1 and J usage is TRBJ2-6; D uncertain. This CDR3 has 16 residues. With 0 bases removed from V and 0 bases from J, the gap between germline ends came to 7 bases. Germline-derived CDR1 and CDR2 are SGHRS and YFSETQ. Written as DNA, the CDR3 is TGCGCCAGCAGCTTGGGGCAGAACTCTGGGGCCAACGTCCTGACTTTC. Its translation is CASSLGQNSGANVLTF.

On this clone itself: Relative to the germline gene, one junction end is altered; a read error may explain this. The sample contains more than one DNA sequence encoding this CDR3. The V call is TRBV5-1, the J call TRBJ2-3; D unresolved. The CDR3 runs to 12 residues. In germline, CDR1 is SGHRS, CDR2 YFSETQ. CDR3 coding DNA: TGCGCTAGCAGCCAGAGGCCAGATACGCAGTATTTT. Translating gives CASSQRPDTQYF.

The V gene is TRBV6-4, the J gene TRBJ1-2; 7 bases fit TRBD1. The length of the CDR3 is 15 residues. V trimming: 5 bases; J trimming: 7 bases; junction bases outside the gene matches: 13. The V gene's germline CDR1 is MRHNA and CDR2 SNTAGT. CDR3 coding DNA: TGTGCCAGCAGTTACGAAACAGGGGCTCGGAGTGGCTACACCTTC. It encodes CASSYETGARSGYTF.

This chain uses TRBV5-4 with TRBJ2-1; 7 bases are shared with TRBD1. The CDR3 runs to 12 residues. Germline V gene data show CDR1 as SGHNT and CDR2 as YYREEE (reference sequence). The junction had 3 bases not matched to a gene; V was cut back by 7 bases and J by 5 bases. The CDR3 loop is CASSGQHNEQFF. CDR3 in DNA: TGTGCCAGCTCGGGACAGCACAATGAGCAGTTCTTC. Together with reference TRBV5-4 and TRBJ2-1, the CDR3 gives the full variable domain: ETGVTQSPTHLIKTRGQQVTLRCSSQSGHNTVSWYQQALGQGPQFIFQYYREEENGRGNFPPRFSGLQFPNYSSELNVNALELDDSALYLCASSGQHNEQFFGPGTRLTVL.

The chain combines TRBV7-9 with TRBJ2-1; 8 nucleotides agree with TRBD2. Trimming took 6 bases from V and 5 from J; bases not matched to a gene: 12. The CDR3 consists of 16 residues. The germline CDR1 and CDR2 sequences are SEHNR and FQNEAQ (reference sequence). In DNA form, the CDR3 reads TGTGCCAGCAGAGAACAAGCGGGAGTAGTCAACAATGAGCAGTTCTTC. Translating it yields CASREQAGVVNNEQFF. The whole variable domain, remainder taken from reference TRBV7-9 and TRBJ2-1, is DTGVSQNPRHKITKRGQNVTFRCDPISEHNRLYWYRQTLGQGPEFLTYFQNEAQLEKSRLLSDRFSAERPKGSFSTLEIQRTEQGDSAMYLCASREQAGVVNNEQFFGPGTRLTVL.